Sequencing of this T cell receptor (beta chain) was carried out in a study of cytomegalovirus exposure and HLA in healthy donors. General observations from the study: Rare TCR sequences dominated, though some public TCRs recurred in many donors. In an earlier analysis, most TCR beta V segments were productive about 87% or about 30% of the time. As was reported, the HLA-A and HLA-B alleles of most subjects were accurately predicted from TCR beta sequences.

CDR1 is SGHRS and CDR2 is YFSETQ in the germline V gene. The CDR3 runs to 14 residues. The V segment lost 0 bases and the J segment 5 bases; nucleotides outside the gene matches: 0. The PCR used 60 Vbeta and 13 Jbeta primers. TCRdb's table, derived via immunoSEQ multiplex PCR, lists solely in-frame clones and lacks some. The table includes around 140,000 clones, under 75% detected once. On this clone: Its target is unknown.

This receptor was identified in a woman aged 40-49 years in good health and CMV-seronegative. The chain couples TRBV5-1 to TRBJ2-7, with 12 bases identical to TRBD2. Sample: PBMCs. The CDR3 DNA reads TGCGCCAGCAGCTTGGGACTAGCGGGGGACGAGCAGTACTTC. It is translated as CASSLGLAGDEQYF.